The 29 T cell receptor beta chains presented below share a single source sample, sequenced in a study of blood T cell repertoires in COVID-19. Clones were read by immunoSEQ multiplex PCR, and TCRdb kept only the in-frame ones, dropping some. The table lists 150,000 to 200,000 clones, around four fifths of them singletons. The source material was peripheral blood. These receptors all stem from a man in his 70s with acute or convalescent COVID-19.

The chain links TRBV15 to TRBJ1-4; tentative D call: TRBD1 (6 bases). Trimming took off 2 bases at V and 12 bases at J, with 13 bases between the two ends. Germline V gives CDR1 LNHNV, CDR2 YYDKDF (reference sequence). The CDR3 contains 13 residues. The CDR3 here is CATSRTVSGELFF. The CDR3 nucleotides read TGTGCCACCAGCAGAACCGTATCAGGGGAACTGTTTTTT.

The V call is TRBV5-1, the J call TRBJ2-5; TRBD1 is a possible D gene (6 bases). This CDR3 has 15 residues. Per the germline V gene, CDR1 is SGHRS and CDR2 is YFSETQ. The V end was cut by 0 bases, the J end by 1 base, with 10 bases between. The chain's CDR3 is CASSLEGQFQETQYF. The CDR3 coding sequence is TGCGCCAGCAGCTTGGAAGGACAGTTCCAAGAGACCCAGTACTTC.

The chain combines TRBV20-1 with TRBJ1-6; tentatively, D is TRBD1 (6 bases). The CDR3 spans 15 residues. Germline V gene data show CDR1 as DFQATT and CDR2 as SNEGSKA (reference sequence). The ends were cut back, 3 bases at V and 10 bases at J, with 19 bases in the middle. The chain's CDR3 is CSASQPDRRRSPLHF. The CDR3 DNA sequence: TGCAGTGCTAGTCAACCCGACAGGCGGCGGTCACCCCTCCACTTT.

The CDR3 reads CASSDPTGEQFF. The CDR3 DNA is TGTGCCAGCAGTGACCCCACGGGGGAGCAGTTCTTC. The chain links TRBV6-4 to TRBJ2-1; D may be TRBD2 (5 bases). Germline V gene sequence: CDR1 MRHNA, CDR2 SNTAGT. The CDR3 spans 12 residues. Between the trimmed V and J ends, which lost 2 bases and 10 bases, there was a span of 9 bases.

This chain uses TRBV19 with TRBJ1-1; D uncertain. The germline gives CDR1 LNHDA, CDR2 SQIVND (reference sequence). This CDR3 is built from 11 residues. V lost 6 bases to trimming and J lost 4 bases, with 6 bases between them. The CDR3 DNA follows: TGTGCCAGTAGCGAGGGCACTGAAGCTTTCTTT. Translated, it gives CASSEGTEAFF.

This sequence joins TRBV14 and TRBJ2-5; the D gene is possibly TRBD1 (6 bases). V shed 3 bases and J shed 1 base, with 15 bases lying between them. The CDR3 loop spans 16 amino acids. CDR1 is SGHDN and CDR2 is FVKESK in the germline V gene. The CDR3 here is CASSQQSRDTQETQYF. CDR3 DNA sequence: TGTGCCAGCAGCCAGCAATCACGGGACACCCAAGAGACCCAGTACTTC.

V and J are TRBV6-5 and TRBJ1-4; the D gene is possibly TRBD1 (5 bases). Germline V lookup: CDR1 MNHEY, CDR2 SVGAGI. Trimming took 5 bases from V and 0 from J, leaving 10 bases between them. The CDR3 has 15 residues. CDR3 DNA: TGTGCCAGCAGTCGACAGATTGCAACTAATGAAAAACTGTTTTTT. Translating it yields CASSRQIATNEKLFF.

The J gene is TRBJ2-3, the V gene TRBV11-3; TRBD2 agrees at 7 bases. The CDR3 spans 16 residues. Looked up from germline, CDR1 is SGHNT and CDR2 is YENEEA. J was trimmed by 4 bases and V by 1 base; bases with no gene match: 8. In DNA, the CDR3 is TGTGCCAGCAGCTTAGGACGACTAGCAGTTGCAGATACGCAGTATTTT. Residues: CASSLGRLAVADTQYF.

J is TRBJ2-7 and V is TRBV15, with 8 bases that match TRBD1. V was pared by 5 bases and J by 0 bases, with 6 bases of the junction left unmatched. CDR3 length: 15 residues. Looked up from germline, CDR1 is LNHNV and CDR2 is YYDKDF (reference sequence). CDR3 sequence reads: CATSAPGQVSYEQYF. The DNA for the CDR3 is TGTGCCACCAGCGCACCGGGACAGGTCTCCTACGAGCAGTACTTC.

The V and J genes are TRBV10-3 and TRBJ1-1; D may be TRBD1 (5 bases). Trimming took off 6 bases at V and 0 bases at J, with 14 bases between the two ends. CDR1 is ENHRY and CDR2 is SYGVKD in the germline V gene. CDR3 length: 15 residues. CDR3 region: CAISARGGMNTEAFF. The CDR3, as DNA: TGTGCCATCAGCGCTCGGGGCGGGATGAACACTGAAGCTTTCTTT.

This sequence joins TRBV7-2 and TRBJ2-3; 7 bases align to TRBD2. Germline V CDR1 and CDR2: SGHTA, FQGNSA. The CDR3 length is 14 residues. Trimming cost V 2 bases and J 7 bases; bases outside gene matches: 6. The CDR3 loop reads CASSLLGLKNTQYF. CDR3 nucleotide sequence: TGTGCCAGCAGCTTATTGGGACTAAAAAATACGCAGTATTTT.

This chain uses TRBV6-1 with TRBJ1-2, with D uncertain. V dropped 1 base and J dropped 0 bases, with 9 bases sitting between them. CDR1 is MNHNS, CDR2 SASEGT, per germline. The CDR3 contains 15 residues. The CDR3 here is CASSEVAQSNYGYTF. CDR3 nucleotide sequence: TGTGCCAGCAGTGAAGTCGCACAGTCTAACTATGGCTACACCTTC.

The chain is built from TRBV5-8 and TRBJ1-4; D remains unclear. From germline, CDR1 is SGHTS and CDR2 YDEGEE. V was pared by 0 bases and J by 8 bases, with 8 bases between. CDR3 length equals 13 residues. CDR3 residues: CASSLGAWEKLFF. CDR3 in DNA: TGTGCCAGCAGCTTGGGGGCCTGGGAAAAACTGTTTTTT.

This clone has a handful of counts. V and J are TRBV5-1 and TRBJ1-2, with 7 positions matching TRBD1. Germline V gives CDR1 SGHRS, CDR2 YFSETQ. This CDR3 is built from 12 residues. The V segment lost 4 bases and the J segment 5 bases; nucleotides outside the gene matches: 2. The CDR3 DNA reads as TGCGCCAGCAGCGAACAGGGGTATGGCTACACCTTC. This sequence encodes CASSEQGYGYTF.

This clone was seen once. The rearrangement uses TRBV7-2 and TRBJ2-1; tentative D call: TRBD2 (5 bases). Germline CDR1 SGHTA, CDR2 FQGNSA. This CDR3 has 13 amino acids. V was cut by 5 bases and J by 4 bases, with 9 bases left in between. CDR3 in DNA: TGTGCCAGCAGCCGCGGAGGATACAATGAGCAGTTCTTC. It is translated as CASSRGGYNEQFF.

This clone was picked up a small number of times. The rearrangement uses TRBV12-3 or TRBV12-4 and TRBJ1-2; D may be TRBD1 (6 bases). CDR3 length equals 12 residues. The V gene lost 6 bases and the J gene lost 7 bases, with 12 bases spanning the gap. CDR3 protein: CASRTQGSGYTF. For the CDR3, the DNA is TGTGCCAGCAGAACACAGGGCTCTGGCTACACCTTC.

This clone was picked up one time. The CDR3: CASSLTGTISYEQYF. CDR3 DNA: TGTGCCAGCAGTTTAACCGGGACAATCTCCTACGAGCAGTACTTC. The chain recombines TRBV28 with TRBJ2-7, with D maybe TRBD1 (6 bases). The CDR3 is 15 amino acids. Trimming shortened V by 2 bases and J by 0 bases, and 11 bases separated the two germline ends. Germline-derived CDR1 and CDR2 are MDHEN and SYDVKM.

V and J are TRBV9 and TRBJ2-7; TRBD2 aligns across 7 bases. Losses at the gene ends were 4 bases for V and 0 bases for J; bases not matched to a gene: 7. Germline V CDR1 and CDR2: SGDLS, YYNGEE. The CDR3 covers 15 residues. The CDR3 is CASSPKAGLSYEQYF. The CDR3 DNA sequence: TGTGCCAGCAGCCCCAAAGCGGGGCTCTCCTACGAGCAGTACTTC.

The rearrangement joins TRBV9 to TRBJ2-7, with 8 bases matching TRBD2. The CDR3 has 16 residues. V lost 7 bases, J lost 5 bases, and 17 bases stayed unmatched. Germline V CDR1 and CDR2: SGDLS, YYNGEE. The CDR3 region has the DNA TGTGCCAGCTCTCGTAGTGGAATAGCGGGACAAAACGAGCAGTACTTC. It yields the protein CASSRSGIAGQNEQYF. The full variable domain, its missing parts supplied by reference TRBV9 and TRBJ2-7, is DSGVTQTPKHLITATGQRVTLRCSPRSGDLSVYWYQQSLDQGLQFLIQYYNGEERAKGNILERFSAQQFPDLHSELNLSSLELGDSALYFCASSRSGIAGQNEQYFGPGTRLTVT.

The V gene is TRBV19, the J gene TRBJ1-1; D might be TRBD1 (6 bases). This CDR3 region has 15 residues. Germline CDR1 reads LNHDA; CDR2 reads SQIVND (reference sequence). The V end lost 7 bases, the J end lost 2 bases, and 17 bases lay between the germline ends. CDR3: CASTPPTGPNTEAFF. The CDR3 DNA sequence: TGTGCCAGTACCCCCCCCACAGGGCCAAACACTGAAGCTTTCTTT.

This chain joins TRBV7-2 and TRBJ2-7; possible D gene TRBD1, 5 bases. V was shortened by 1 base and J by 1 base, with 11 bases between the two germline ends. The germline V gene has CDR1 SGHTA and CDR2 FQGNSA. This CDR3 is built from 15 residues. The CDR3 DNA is TGTGCCAGCAGCTTAGACGCGGCAGGGTCCTACGAGCAGTACTTC. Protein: CASSLDAAGSYEQYF.

The CDR3 nucleotides are TGTGCCAGCAGTCGCGGGACCTCCGCTATGGGAACTGAAGCTTTCTTT. The encoded protein is CASSRGTSAMGTEAFF. V is TRBV27 and J is TRBJ1-1, with a possible D match to TRBD1 (5 bases). The V gene's germline CDR1 is MNHEY and CDR2 SMNVEV (reference sequence). V was cut by 5 bases and J by 5 bases, with 21 bases left in between. The CDR3 length is 16 residues.

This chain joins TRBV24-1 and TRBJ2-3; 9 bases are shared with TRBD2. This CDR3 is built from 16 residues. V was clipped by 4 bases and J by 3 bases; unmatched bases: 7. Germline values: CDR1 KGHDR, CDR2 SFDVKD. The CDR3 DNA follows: TGTGCCACCAGTGACAAACTAGCGGGCCGTACAGATACGCAGTATTTT. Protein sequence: CATSDKLAGRTDTQYF.

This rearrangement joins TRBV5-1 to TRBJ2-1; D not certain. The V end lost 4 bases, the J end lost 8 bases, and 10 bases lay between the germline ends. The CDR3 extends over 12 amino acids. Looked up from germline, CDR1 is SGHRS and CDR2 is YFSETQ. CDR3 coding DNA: TGCGCCAGCAGCCCAAATCGAGATGAGCAGTTCTTC. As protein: CASSPNRDEQFF.

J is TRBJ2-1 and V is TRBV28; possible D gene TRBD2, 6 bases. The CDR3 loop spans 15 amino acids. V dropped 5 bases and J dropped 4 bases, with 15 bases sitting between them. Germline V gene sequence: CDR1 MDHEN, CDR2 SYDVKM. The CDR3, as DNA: TGTGCCAGCAGTGCGACTAGTATAGTATACAATGAGCAGTTCTTC. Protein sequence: CASSATSIVYNEQFF. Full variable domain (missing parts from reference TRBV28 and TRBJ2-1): DVKVTQSSRYLVKRTGEKVFLECVQDMDHENMFWYRQDPGLGLRLIYFSYDVKMKEKGDIPEGYSVSREKKERFSLILESASTNQTSMYLCASSATSIVYNEQFFGPGTRLTVL.

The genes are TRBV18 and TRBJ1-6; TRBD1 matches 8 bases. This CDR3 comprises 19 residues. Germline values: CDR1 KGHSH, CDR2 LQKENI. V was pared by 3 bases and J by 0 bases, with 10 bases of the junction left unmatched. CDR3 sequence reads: CASSPKAQGASSYNSPLHF. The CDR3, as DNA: TGTGCCAGCTCACCGAAGGCCCAGGGGGCTAGCTCCTATAATTCACCCCTCCACTTT.

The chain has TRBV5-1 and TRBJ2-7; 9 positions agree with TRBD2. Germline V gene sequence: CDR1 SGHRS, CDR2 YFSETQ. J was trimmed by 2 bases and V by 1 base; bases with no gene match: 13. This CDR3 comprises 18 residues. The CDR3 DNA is TGCGCCAGCAGCTTGTTAGCTACTAGCGGGTCACAAACCTACGAGCAGTACTTC. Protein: CASSLLATSGSQTYEQYF.

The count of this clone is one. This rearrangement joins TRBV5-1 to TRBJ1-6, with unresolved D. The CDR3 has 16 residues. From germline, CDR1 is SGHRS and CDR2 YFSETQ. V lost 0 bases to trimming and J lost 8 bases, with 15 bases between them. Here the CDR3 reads CASSLEPGGFHSPLHF. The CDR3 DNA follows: TGCGCCAGCAGCTTGGAACCAGGAGGATTTCATTCACCCCTCCACTTT. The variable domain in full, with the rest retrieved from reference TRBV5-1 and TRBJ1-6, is KAGVTQTPRYLIKTRGQQVTLSCSPISGHRSVSWYQQTPGQGLQFLFEYFSETQRNKGNFPGRFSGRQFSNSRSEMNVSTLELGDSALYLCASSLEPGGFHSPLHFGNGTRLTVT.

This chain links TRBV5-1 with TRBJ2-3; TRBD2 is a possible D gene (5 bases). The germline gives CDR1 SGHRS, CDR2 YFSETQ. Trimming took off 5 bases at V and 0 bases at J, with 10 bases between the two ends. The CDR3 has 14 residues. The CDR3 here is CASRSGRSTDTQYF. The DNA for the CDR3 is TGCGCCAGCAGAAGCGGACGCAGCACAGATACGCAGTATTTT.